One and the same sample provided the 22 T cell receptor beta chains below, sequenced in a study of OX40 agonist ivuxolimab in advanced cancers. The data were produced by immunoSEQ multiplex PCR, yet TCRdb's version contains in-frame clones alone and is incomplete. The data show around 65,000 clones, approximately 92% seen once. The sample here was CD4+ or CD8+ T cells sorted from blood, taken in a trial of the OX40 agonist ivuxolimab. Receptors originate from an adult with an advanced solid tumor such as melanoma, head and neck, liver or kidney cancer.

This clone was counted only a few times. The V and J genes are TRBV21-1 and TRBJ2-7; the table names TRBD2, a call not compared with the DNA. TRBV21-1 counts as a pseudogene. CDR3 length: 18 amino acids. The chain's CDR3 is CASSKVLIAGGKTYEQYF. CDR3 coding DNA: TGTGCCAGCAGCAAAGTTCTAATAGCGGGAGGAAAAACCTACGAGCAGTACTTC.

The J gene is TRBJ2-7, the V gene TRBV19; D not certain. Germline CDR1 and CDR2: LNHDA and SQIVND (reference sequence). The CDR3 runs to 13 residues. The V end was cut by 6 bases, the J end by 3 bases, with 12 bases between. CDR3 sequence reads: CASSPTANYEQYF. CDR3 sequence (DNA): TGTGCCAGTAGCCCGACGGCGAACTACGAGCAGTACTTC.

The chain links TRBV4-3 to TRBJ1-4; D is possibly TRBD1 (5 bases). Trimming pared 0 bases from V and 5 bases from J, leaving 13 bases between. Per the germline V gene, CDR1 is LGHNA and CDR2 is YSLEER. The CDR3 covers 16 residues. The CDR3 region has the DNA TGCGCCAGCAGCCAAGAGAGGTCGGGACCGAATGAAAAACTGTTTTTT. It translates to CASSQERSGPNEKLFF.

The CDR3 loop is CASSSTGTGSNEQFF. The CDR3 DNA reads as TGCGCCAGCAGCTCCACCGGGACAGGGTCCAATGAGCAGTTCTTC. The chain employs TRBV5-1 and TRBJ2-1; 9 bases are shared with TRBD1. Germline loops: CDR1 SGHRS, CDR2 YFSETQ. The CDR3 is 15 residues long. V lost 3 bases to trimming and J lost 6 bases; unmatched junction nucleotides: 7.

This chain joins TRBV27 and TRBJ2-1; maybe TRBD2 (5 bases). CDR1 MNHEY and CDR2 SMNVEV come from the germline V gene (reference sequence). V was trimmed by 8 bases and J by 0 bases, leaving 20 bases between them. The CDR3 length is 17 residues. In nucleotides, the CDR3 is TGTGCCAGCTTTACCCAATGGAGCGGCCCCTCCTACAATGAGCAGTTCTTC. Its translation is CASFTQWSGPSYNEQFF.

This chain links TRBV15 with TRBJ2-1; 11 bases are a match to TRBD1. V lost 3 bases, J lost 8 bases, and 6 bases stayed unmatched. Germline assignment: CDR1 LNHNV and CDR2 YYDKDF (reference sequence). This CDR3 region has 15 residues. CDR3 region: CATSSWDRGKDEQFF. The CDR3 region has the DNA TGTGCCACCAGCAGTTGGGACAGGGGGAAGGATGAGCAGTTCTTC.

The V and J genes are TRBV6-4 and TRBJ2-1, with TRBD2 matching 8 bases. From germline, CDR1 is MRHNA and CDR2 SNTAGT. Unmatched junction bases numbered 4, after V lost 0 bases and J lost 3 bases. The CDR3 totals 16 residues. The DNA for the CDR3 is TGTGCCAGCAGTGACTCGGGAGCGGGGGACTACAATGAGCAGTTCTTC. Translated, it gives CASSDSGAGDYNEQFF.

V usage is TRBV30 and J usage is TRBJ1-2; D perhaps matches TRBD1 (6 bases). Trimming took off 4 bases at V and 3 bases at J, with 18 bases between the two ends. The CDR3 spans 15 residues. Per germline, CDR1 GTSNPN and CDR2 SVGIG (reference sequence). The DNA of the CDR3 is TGTGCCTGGACGAACAGGATCGGACAGCACTATGGCTACACCTTC. As protein: CAWTNRIGQHYGYTF.

V and J are TRBV5-6 and TRBJ2-3; 7 bases line up with TRBD2. The ends lost 0 bases at V and 0 bases at J; junction bases unmatched: 4. Germline CDR1 reads SGHDT; CDR2 reads YYEEEE. The CDR3 is 16 amino acids. This CDR3 reads CASSLEASGSTDTQYF. CDR3 nucleotide sequence: TGTGCCAGCAGCTTGGAGGCTAGCGGAAGCACAGATACGCAGTATTTT.

The chain couples TRBV14 to TRBJ2-1; no reliable D call. CDR3 length: 14 amino acids. CDR1 is SGHDN, CDR2 FVKESK, per germline. V lost 0 bases and J 3 bases, leaving 6 bases between the germline ends. This CDR3 reads CASSQEQNYNEQFF. CDR3 DNA: TGTGCCAGCAGCCAAGAGCAGAACTACAATGAGCAGTTCTTC.

The chain carries TRBV6-1 and TRBJ2-1; D is possibly TRBD2 (6 bases). The CDR3 loop spans 16 amino acids. CDR1 MNHNS and CDR2 SASEGT come from the germline V gene. Trimming pared 3 bases from V and 1 base from J, leaving 13 bases between. This CDR3 reads CASSEIGGHSYNEQFF. CDR3 bases: TGTGCCAGCAGTGAGATAGGAGGGCATTCCTACAATGAGCAGTTCTTC.

This rearrangement joins TRBV19 to TRBJ2-7; 9 positions agree with TRBD1. Germline CDR1 is LNHDA and CDR2 is SQIVND (reference sequence). The length of the CDR3 is 15 residues. V was pared by 6 bases and J by 4 bases, with 10 bases of the junction left unmatched. CDR3 DNA: TGTGCCAGTAGCTGGGGACAGGGAGTCCGGTACGAGCAGTACTTC. It yields the protein CASSWGQGVRYEQYF.

V gene TRBV27 combines with J gene TRBJ2-7; 8 bases are shared with TRBD1. CDR1 and CDR2 from the germline V gene are MNHEY and SMNVEV (reference sequence). The CDR3 has 12 residues. V was pared by 5 bases and J by 6 bases, with 3 bases of the junction left unmatched. DNA of the CDR3: TGTGCCAGCAGTATAACAGGGGGCGAGCAGTACTTC. As protein: CASSITGGEQYF.

This clone was counted once. The CDR3: CASSQIGLYNEQFF. CDR3 DNA: TGTGCCAGCAGCCAAATCGGACTCTACAATGAGCAGTTCTTC. This chain connects TRBV14 to TRBJ2-1, with D possibly being TRBD2 (5 bases). V gave up 2 bases and J gave up 3 bases, with 8 bases separating them. The length of the CDR3 is 14 residues. Germline-derived CDR1 and CDR2 are SGHDN and FVKESK. Combining the CDR3 with reference TRBV14 and TRBJ2-1 gives the whole variable domain EAGVTQFPSHSVIEKGQTVTLRCDPISGHDNLYWYRRVMGKEIKFLLHFVKESKQDESGMPNNRFLAERTGGTYSTLKVQPAELEDSGVYFCASSQIGLYNEQFFGPGTRLTVL.

The chain has TRBV27 and TRBJ2-7, with D unresolved. The CDR3 length is 15 residues. Between the trimmed V and J ends, which lost 8 bases and 0 bases, there was a span of 17 bases. Germline V lookup: CDR1 MNHEY, CDR2 SMNVEV (reference sequence). This CDR3 is CASSHRPDGSYEQYF. In nucleotides, the CDR3 is TGTGCCAGCTCCCATCGTCCGGACGGCTCCTACGAGCAGTACTTC.

The chain joins TRBV18 to TRBJ1-3; D unresolved. Germline CDR1 and CDR2: KGHSH and LQKENI. This CDR3 contains 15 residues. The V end lost 4 bases, the J end lost 0 bases, and 10 bases lay between the germline ends. In DNA form, the CDR3 reads TGTGCCAGCTCACTTGGGATGCACTCTGGAAACACCATATATTTT. This encodes CASSLGMHSGNTIYF. Full variable domain (rest looked up from reference TRBV18 and TRBJ1-3): NAGVMQNPRHLVRRRGQEARLRCSPMKGHSHVYWYRQLPEEGLKFMVYLQKENIIDESGMPKERFSAEFPKEGPSILRIQQVVRGDSAAYFCASSLGMHSGNTIYFGEGSWLTVV.

The chain couples TRBV7-6 to TRBJ1-1; D is perhaps TRBD1 (6 bases). CDR1 SGHVS and CDR2 FNYEAQ come from the germline V gene. Trimming took 3 bases from V and 4 from J, leaving 9 bases between them. The CDR3 length is 13 residues. CDR3 nucleotides: TGTGCCAGCAGCTTTGCAGGGGCCACTGAAGCTTTCTTT. This translates into CASSFAGATEAFF.

The chain recombines TRBV10-3 with TRBJ1-1, with 11 bases identical to TRBD1. The CDR3 loop spans 13 amino acids. Germline lookup yields CDR1 ENHRY and CDR2 SYGVKD. Trimming removed 6 bases from V and 3 bases from J; junction bases left unmatched: 0. The chain's CDR3 is CAIRGQGDTEAFF. The CDR3 nucleotides are TGTGCCATCAGGGGACAGGGGGACACTGAAGCTTTCTTT.

V gene TRBV2 combines with J gene TRBJ1-2, with a weak D call TRBD1 (5 bases). There are 13 residues in the CDR3. Germline loops: CDR1 SNHLY, CDR2 FYNNEI. The V gene lost 7 bases and the J gene lost 7 bases, with 16 bases spanning the gap. For the CDR3, the DNA is TGTGCCAGCATGTCAGGGTACGCTCGTGGCTACACCTTC. This translates into CASMSGYARGYTF.

The chain carries TRBV7-9 and TRBJ2-2; 8 bases map to TRBD1. The germline gives CDR1 SEHNR, CDR2 FQNEAQ (reference sequence). CDR3 length equals 17 residues. Trimming took 5 bases from V and 7 from J; bases not matched to a gene: 15. The CDR3 protein is CASSAPIQGAQGGELFF. As DNA, the CDR3 is TGTGCCAGCAGCGCACCAATTCAGGGGGCGCAGGGCGGGGAGCTGTTTTTT.

The chain uses TRBV5-8 and TRBJ2-3, with 7 bases matching TRBD1. J was trimmed by 2 bases and V by 4 bases; bases with no gene match: 13. Germline lookup yields CDR1 SGHTS and CDR2 YDEGEE. CDR3 length: 17 residues. This chain's CDR3 is CASSPKVGDRNTDTQYF. Here the CDR3 DNA reads TGTGCCAGCAGCCCAAAGGTGGGGGACAGAAACACAGATACGCAGTATTTT.

The CDR3 region is CASSQGAYTEAFF. The CDR3 coding sequence is TGTGCCAGCTCTCAGGGCGCATACACTGAAGCTTTCTTT. V gene TRBV6-4 combines with J gene TRBJ1-1; D is perhaps TRBD1 (5 bases). The CDR3 sequence is 13 residues long. Germline-derived CDR1 and CDR2 are MRHNA and SNTAGT. The V end was cut by 8 bases, the J end by 3 bases, with 13 bases between.